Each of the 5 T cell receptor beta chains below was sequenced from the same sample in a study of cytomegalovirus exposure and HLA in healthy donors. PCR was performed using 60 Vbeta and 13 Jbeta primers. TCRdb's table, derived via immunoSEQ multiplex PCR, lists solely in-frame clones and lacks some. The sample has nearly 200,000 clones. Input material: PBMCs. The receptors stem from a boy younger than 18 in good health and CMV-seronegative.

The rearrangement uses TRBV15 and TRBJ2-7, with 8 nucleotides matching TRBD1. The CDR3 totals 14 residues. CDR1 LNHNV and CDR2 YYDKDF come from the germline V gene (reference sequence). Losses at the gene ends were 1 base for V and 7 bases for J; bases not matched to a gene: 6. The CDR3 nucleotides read TGTGCCACCAGCAGAGTGGCAGGGGGCAGTGAGCAGTACTTC. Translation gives CATSRVAGGSEQYF.

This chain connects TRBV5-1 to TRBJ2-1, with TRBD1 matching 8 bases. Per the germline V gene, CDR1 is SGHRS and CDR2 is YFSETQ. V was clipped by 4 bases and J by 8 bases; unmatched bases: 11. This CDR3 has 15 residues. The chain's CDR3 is CASSPYGQGIDEQFF. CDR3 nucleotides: TGCGCCAGCAGCCCATATGGACAGGGTATCGATGAGCAGTTCTTC.

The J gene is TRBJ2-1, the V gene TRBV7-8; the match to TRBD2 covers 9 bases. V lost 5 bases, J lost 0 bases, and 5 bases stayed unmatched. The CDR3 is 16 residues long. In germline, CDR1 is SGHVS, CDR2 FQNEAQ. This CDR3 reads CASSPISGSSYNEQFF. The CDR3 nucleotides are TGTGCCAGCAGCCCGATTAGCGGGAGCTCCTACAATGAGCAGTTCTTC.

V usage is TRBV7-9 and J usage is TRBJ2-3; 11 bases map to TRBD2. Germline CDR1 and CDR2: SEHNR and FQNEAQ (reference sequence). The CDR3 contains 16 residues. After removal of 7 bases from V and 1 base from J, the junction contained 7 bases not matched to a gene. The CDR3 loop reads CASTRSTSGGTDTQYF. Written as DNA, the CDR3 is TGTGCCAGCACCAGATCGACTAGCGGGGGCACAGATACGCAGTATTTT.

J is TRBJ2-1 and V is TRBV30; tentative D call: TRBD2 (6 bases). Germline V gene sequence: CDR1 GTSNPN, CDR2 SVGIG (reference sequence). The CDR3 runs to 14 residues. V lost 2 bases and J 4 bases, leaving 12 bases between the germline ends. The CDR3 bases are TGTGCCTGGAGTTTGGAGGGACCTTACAATGAGCAGTTCTTC. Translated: CAWSLEGPYNEQFF. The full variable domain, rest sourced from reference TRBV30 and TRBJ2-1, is SQTIHQWPATLVQPVGSPLSLECTVEGTSNPNLYWYRQAAGRGLQLLFYSVGIGQISSEVPQNLSASRPQDRQFILSSKKLLLSDSGFYLCAWSLEGPYNEQFFGPGTRLTVL.